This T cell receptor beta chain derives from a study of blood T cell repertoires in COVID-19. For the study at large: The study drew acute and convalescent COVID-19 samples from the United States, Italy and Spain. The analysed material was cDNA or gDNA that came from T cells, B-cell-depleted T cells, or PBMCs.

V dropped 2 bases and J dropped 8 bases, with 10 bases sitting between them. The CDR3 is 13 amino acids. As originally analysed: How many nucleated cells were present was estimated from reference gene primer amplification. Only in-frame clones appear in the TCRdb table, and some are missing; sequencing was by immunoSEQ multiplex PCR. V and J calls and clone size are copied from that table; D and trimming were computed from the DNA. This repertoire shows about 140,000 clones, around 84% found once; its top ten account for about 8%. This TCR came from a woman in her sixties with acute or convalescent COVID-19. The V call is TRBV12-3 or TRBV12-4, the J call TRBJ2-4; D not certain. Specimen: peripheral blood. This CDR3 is CASSLSLLDIQYF. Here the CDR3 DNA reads TGTGCCAGCAGTTTAAGTCTACTGGACATTCAGTACTTC.